Shown below are 14 T cell receptor beta chains from a single sample sequenced in a study of graft-versus-host responses after intestinal transplantation. Intraepithelial and lamina propria lymphocytes were isolated from graft specimens. Repertoires were generated with immunoSEQ multiplex PCR, while TCRdb's copy carries only in-frame clones and drops some. The table shows 9,500 to 10,000 clones, with around 79% occurring only once. The sample in question was ileum tissue, obtained roughly 470 days after intestinal transplantation. The receptors here all came from a human patient who received an intestinal transplant, so some T cells may come from the graft donor.

This clone was counted once. The chain couples TRBV4-1 to TRBJ1-4, with 7 bases fitting TRBD1. CDR1 is MGHRA, CDR2 YSYEKL, per germline. This CDR3 spans 15 amino acids. J lost 6 bases, V lost 4 bases, and 8 bases had no gene match. This CDR3 is CASSPRTGVDEKLFF. CDR3 coding DNA: TGCGCCAGCAGCCCCAGAACAGGGGTTGATGAAAAACTGTTTTTT.

The rearrangement links TRBV15 to TRBJ2-3; D is undetermined. The CDR3 consists of 17 residues. V was cut by 5 bases and J by 5 bases, with 23 bases left in between. Germline V lookup: CDR1 LNHNV, CDR2 YYDKDF (reference sequence). The CDR3 protein is CATSEIRSAPGGDTQYF. In DNA, the CDR3 is TGTGCCACCAGCGAAATCAGATCGGCTCCTGGCGGAGATACGCAGTATTTT. Variable domain in full (rest from reference TRBV15 and TRBJ2-3): DAMVIQNPRYQVTQFGKPVTLSCSQTLNHNVMYWYQQKSSQAPKLLFHYYDKDFNNEADTPDNFQSRRPNTSFCFLDIRSPGLGDTAMYLCATSEIRSAPGGDTQYFGPGTRLTVL.

The V and J genes are TRBV6-5 and TRBJ1-1; 9 nucleotides align to TRBD1. This CDR3 has 15 residues. V was pared by 2 bases and J by 6 bases, with 7 bases of the junction left unmatched. Germline assignment: CDR1 MNHEY and CDR2 SVGAGI. The CDR3 loop reads CASSYTSGTGSEAFF. The CDR3 bases are TGTGCCAGCAGTTACACTTCCGGGACAGGGTCTGAAGCTTTCTTT.

This clone was seen only a few times. V gene TRBV6-6 combines with J gene TRBJ1-2, with TRBD1 identical over 9 bases. Germline values: CDR1 MNHNY, CDR2 SVGAGI (reference sequence). Losses at the gene ends were 5 bases for V and 3 bases for J; bases not matched to a gene: 10. The CDR3 extends over 16 amino acids. CDR3 bases: TGTGCCAGCAGTGGTCAACAGGGGGCGGTTGACTATGGCTACACCTTC. It is translated as CASSGQQGAVDYGYTF.

The chain is built from TRBV7-2 and TRBJ2-1, with D unclear. The CDR3 contains 15 residues. In germline, CDR1 is SGHTA, CDR2 FQGNSA. V was pared by 3 bases and J by 0 bases, with 9 bases between. The CDR3 here is CASSLAWSSYNEQFF. CDR3 bases: TGTGCCAGCAGCTTGGCTTGGAGCTCCTACAATGAGCAGTTCTTC.

The chain links TRBV25-1 to TRBJ2-1; D is undetermined. The germline gives CDR1 MGHDK, CDR2 SYGVNS. The CDR3 spans 16 residues. V gave up 5 bases and J gave up 3 bases, with 17 bases separating them. DNA of the CDR3: TGTGCCAGCAGTCCCCGGAGTCTAGGCAGCTACAATGAGCAGTTCTTC. Protein: CASSPRSLGSYNEQFF.

The rearrangement joins TRBV18 to TRBJ1-6, with 9 bases aligning to TRBD1. Looked up from germline, CDR1 is KGHSH and CDR2 is LQKENI. This CDR3 comprises 15 residues. Losses at the gene ends were 0 bases for V and 7 bases for J; bases not matched to a gene: 1. Here the CDR3 DNA reads TGTGCCAGCTCACCACCGACAGGGGGAAATTCACCCCTCCACTTT. This encodes CASSPPTGGNSPLHF. The full variable domain, completed using reference TRBV18 and TRBJ1-6, is NAGVMQNPRHLVRRRGQEARLRCSPMKGHSHVYWYRQLPEEGLKFMVYLQKENIIDESGMPKERFSAEFPKEGPSILRIQQVVRGDSAAYFCASSPPTGGNSPLHFGNGTRLTVT.

J is TRBJ2-3 and V is TRBV7-6; tentative D call: TRBD1 (6 bases). The V and J ends lost 1 base and 5 bases respectively, with 13 bases between them. Germline V gene lookup returns CDR1 SGHVS and CDR2 FNYEAQ. This CDR3 spans 15 amino acids. In nucleotides, the CDR3 is TGTGCCAGCAGCTTAGGGGTTGACAGGCAAGATACGCAGTATTTT. Amino acid sequence: CASSLGVDRQDTQYF.

The V call is TRBV2, the J call TRBJ2-3; 7 bases match TRBD2. The CDR3 covers 13 residues. Looked up from germline, CDR1 is SNHLY and CDR2 is FYNNEI. V lost 6 bases, J lost 2 bases, and 2 bases stayed unmatched. The CDR3 sequence is CASRGGSTDTQYF. The CDR3 DNA reads as TGTGCCAGCAGGGGGGGGTCCACAGATACGCAGTATTTT.

The CDR3 loop reads CASSFHQLGSYEQYF. The CDR3 region has the DNA TGCGCCAGCAGCTTTCATCAGTTGGGCTCCTACGAGCAGTACTTC. The V gene is TRBV5-1, the J gene TRBJ2-7; no clear D. From germline, CDR1 is SGHRS and CDR2 YFSETQ. The CDR3 totals 15 residues. V dropped 2 bases and J dropped 0 bases, with 12 bases sitting between them.

The V call is TRBV7-8, the J call TRBJ1-5; D remains ambiguous. This CDR3 is built from 13 residues. Germline V gene sequence: CDR1 SGHVS, CDR2 FQNEAQ. Trimming took off 5 bases at V and 1 base at J, with 6 bases between the two ends. Here the CDR3 reads CASSHDSNQPQHF. The CDR3 DNA follows: TGTGCCAGCAGCCACGACAGCAATCAGCCCCAGCATTTT. The entire variable domain, with the rest obtained from reference TRBV7-8 and TRBJ1-5, is as follows: GAGVSQSPRYKVAKRGQDVALRCDPISGHVSLFWYQQALGQGPEFLTYFQNEAQLDKSGLPSDRFFAERPEGSVSTLKIQRTQQEDSAVYLCASSHDSNQPQHFGDGTRLSIL.

CDR3 sequence (DNA): TGTGCCAGCAGTGAACAAAACTCTGGGGCCAACGTCCTGACTTTC. Translating gives CASSEQNSGANVLTF. This chain connects TRBV6-1 to TRBJ2-6; D is ambiguous. V dropped 2 bases and J dropped 0 bases, with 5 bases sitting between them. This CDR3 contains 15 residues. Germline assignment: CDR1 MNHNS and CDR2 SASEGT.

The rearrangement uses TRBV27 and TRBJ1-1; TRBD1 aligns across 12 bases. The V segment lost 2 bases and the J segment 1 base; nucleotides outside the gene matches: 5. The V gene's germline CDR1 is MNHEY and CDR2 SMNVEV (reference sequence). The CDR3 extends over 17 amino acids. The CDR3 protein is CASSLGTGGARNTEAFF. CDR3 nucleotides: TGTGCCAGCAGTTTAGGGACAGGGGGCGCTCGGAACACTGAAGCTTTCTTT.

Concerning this clone itself: At one end the junction does not follow the germline gene, possibly because of a read error. The rearrangement joins TRBV20-1 to TRBJ2-5; D call uncertain. CDR1 and CDR2 from the germline V gene are DFQATT and SNEGSKA (reference sequence). The CDR3 spans 11 residues. Here the CDR3 reads CTATDLSTQYF. DNA of the CDR3: TGCACTGCTACAGATCTTTCCACCCAGTACTTC.